This T cell receptor (beta chain) came from a study of long-term antiretroviral therapy in people with HIV. Study information: The 2015 immediate-ART recommendation was preceded by the earliest samples by about a decade.

General study findings and limits: Dominance of pre-ART expanded clones persisted, fluctuating and often declining after ART.

Survey level was the resolution at which the v3.0 immunoSEQ assay ran. The target of sequencing was roughly 40,000-50,000 T-cell genomes per sample. Sequencing was performed with immunoSEQ multiplex PCR; in TCRdb, only in-frame clones are kept and a portion is missing. Found here are around 30,000 clones, 90% to 95% of them singletons; the top ten hold around 2.7%. Per germline, CDR1 LGHNA and CDR2 YNFKEQ. V lost 1 base to trimming and J lost 1 base, with 16 bases between them. This CDR3 is 17 amino acids long. Each specimen consisted of about 0.9-10 million cryopreserved PBMC prior to extraction of DNA. With respect to this clone: Its antigen is not identified.

The specimen was unsorted PBMCs, collected more than 7.3 years after starting antiretroviral therapy. The origin of this receptor is a man between 45 and 60 years old with HIV. The V call is TRBV4-2, the J call TRBJ1-1; the D is unclear. The CDR3 DNA follows: TGTGCCAGCAGCCAAGCGAGCCTTCCGGGGAGGAACACTGAAGCTTTCTTT. This codes for CASSQASLPGRNTEAFF.